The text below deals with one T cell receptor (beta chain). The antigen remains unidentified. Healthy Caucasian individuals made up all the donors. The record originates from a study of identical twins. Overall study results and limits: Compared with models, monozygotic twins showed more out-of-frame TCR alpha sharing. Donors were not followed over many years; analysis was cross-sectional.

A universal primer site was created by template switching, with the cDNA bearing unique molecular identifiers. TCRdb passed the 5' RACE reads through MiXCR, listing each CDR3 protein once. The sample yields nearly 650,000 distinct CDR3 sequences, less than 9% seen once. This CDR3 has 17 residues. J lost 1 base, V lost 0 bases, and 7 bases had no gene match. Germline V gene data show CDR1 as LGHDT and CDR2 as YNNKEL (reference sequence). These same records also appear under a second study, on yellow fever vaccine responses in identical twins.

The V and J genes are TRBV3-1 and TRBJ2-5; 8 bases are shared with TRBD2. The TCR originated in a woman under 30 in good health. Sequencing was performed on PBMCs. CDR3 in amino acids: CASSQDRPAGVQETQYF. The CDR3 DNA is TGTGCCAGCAGCCAAGATCGGCCAGCGGGAGTCCAAGAGACCCAGTACTTC.